The present TCR beta chain was sequenced within a study of beta chain features in type 1 diabetes. Overall study findings and caveats: Insertion counts at VDJ junctions were lower in type 1 diabetes patients, who also showed more deletions there. Cells carrying high TCR expression could end up over-represented when cDNA is sequenced.

Reverse transcription of all isolated RNA meant that expressed TCRB transcripts were sequenced. Sequencing was performed with immunoSEQ multiplex PCR; in TCRdb, only in-frame clones are kept and a portion is missing. This sample has a few hundred thousand clones, with less than 15% found just once. Of note for this clone: Its target is not known.

Germline lookup yields CDR1 MGHDK and CDR2 SYGVNS. This CDR3 is built from 11 residues. Trimming stripped 4 bases from V and 7 bases from J, with 7 bases between. Each donor gave one heparinised blood draw averaging around 120 mL. What was sequenced was naive CD4+ T cells from blood. V gene TRBV25-1 combines with J gene TRBJ1-2; a weak D match, TRBD1 (5 bases). The TCR sequence derives from a woman younger than 30 in good health. The CDR3 spells CASSAGFGYTF. In DNA, the CDR3 is TGTGCCAGCAGTGCAGGGTTTGGCTACACCTTC.